A single sample is the source of the 23 T cell receptor beta chains below, sequenced in a study of post-analysis software for immune sequencing data (dated by TCRdb to about 2015). Receptors were amplified or captured by PCR. Sequencing took place on an Illumina HiSeq 2500. To reduce PCR and sequencing biases, unique molecular identifiers were incorporated into the TCR beta cDNA libraries. TCRdb handled the public reads itself, with Q25 trimming in fastp and clone calling in MiXCR, and kept productive beta chains. Each entry merges the rows of one CDR3 protein and shows their most common DNA and genes. The sample contains around 770,000 distinct CDR3 sequences, 40% to 55% of them found a single time. The ten most abundant clones make up over 4.5% of the sample. Study-level results and caveats: Patients showed significantly higher frequencies than controls for several TRBV segments, among them TRBV5-6, TRBV5-1 and TRBV20-1.

These receptors have no identified antigens. The sequenced sample consisted of blood. The receptors here all came from a girl aged 5-17 years with multiple sclerosis.

This clonotype was counted a few times. This chain connects TRBV28 to TRBJ2-7; TRBD1 agrees at 7 bases. Germline V gene data show CDR1 as MDHEN and CDR2 as SYDVKM. V shed 7 bases and J 4 bases; nucleotides not matched to a gene: 13. This CDR3 contains 15 residues. The CDR3 protein is CASTRTRQGNYEQYF. CDR3 in DNA: TGTGCCAGCACCCGGACCCGACAGGGTAATTACGAGCAGTACTTC. The full variable domain, rest sourced from reference TRBV28 and TRBJ2-7, is DVKVTQSSRYLVKRTGEKVFLECVQDMDHENMFWYRQDPGLGLRLIYFSYDVKMKEKGDIPEGYSVSREKKERFSLILESASTNQTSMYLCASTRTRQGNYEQYFGPGTRLTVT.

The rearrangement links TRBV30 to TRBJ2-7, with TRBD2 matching 7 bases. V lost 5 bases and J lost 3; bases outside the gene matches: 10. The germline V gene encodes CDR1 GTSNPN and CDR2 SVGIG (reference sequence). The CDR3 has 14 amino acids. This CDR3 reads CAWAGAGDFYEQYF. CDR3 bases: TGTGCCTGGGCTGGGGCGGGAGATTTCTACGAGCAGTACTTC.

This chain connects TRBV20-1 to TRBJ1-2; 8 bases agree with TRBD1. CDR1 and CDR2 (germline): DFQATT, SNEGSKA (reference sequence). The CDR3 loop spans 15 amino acids. The V gene end was trimmed by 2 bases and the J gene end by 8 bases; junction bases not matched to a gene: 13. The CDR3 sequence: CSARTNPRTGRGYTF. In nucleotides, the CDR3 is TGCAGTGCTAGAACGAATCCTAGGACAGGGCGAGGCTACACCTTC.

As DNA, the CDR3 is TGTGCCAGCAGTCCTAACAGCGGGATGGGCAAAAACATTCAGTACTTC. This translates into CASSPNSGMGKNIQYF. This chain connects TRBV27 to TRBJ2-4; 7 bases fit TRBD2. The germline V gene has CDR1 MNHEY and CDR2 SMNVEV (reference sequence). The J segment lost 3 bases and the V segment lost 5 bases, leaving 10 bases of the junction unmatched. The CDR3 spans 16 residues.

V gene TRBV18 combines with J gene TRBJ1-1, with D possibly matching TRBD1 (5 bases). Germline CDR1 and CDR2: KGHSH and LQKENI. The CDR3 runs to 15 residues. Between the trimmed V and J ends, which lost 3 bases and 3 bases, there was a span of 14 bases. The CDR3 DNA reads as TGTGCCAGCTCACCCTCTGTGGGGGGTCACACTGAAGCTTTCTTT. This sequence encodes CASSPSVGGHTEAFF.

This clonotype turned up a few times. The chain joins TRBV6-2 or TRBV6-3 to TRBJ1-2, with TRBD1 matching over 7 bases. The germline CDR1 and CDR2 sequences are MNHEY and SVGEGT. The CDR3 has 16 residues. J lost 8 bases, V lost 4 bases, and 16 bases had no gene match. The CDR3 here is CASSSSIQGRKTGYTF. The DNA for the CDR3 is TGTGCCAGCAGTTCCTCGATACAGGGGCGCAAGACCGGCTACACCTTC.

This clonotype was found once. The rearrangement joins TRBV5-1 to TRBJ2-3; 12 nucleotides line up with TRBD2. The J segment lost 7 bases and the V segment lost 3 bases, leaving 9 bases of the junction unmatched. The germline V gene encodes CDR1 SGHRS and CDR2 YFSETQ. This CDR3 spans 16 amino acids. The CDR3 region has the DNA TGCGCCAGCAGCTCAAAATCTAGCGGGAGGGTAAATACGCAGTATTTT. It encodes CASSSKSSGRVNTQYF.

The chain couples TRBV27 to TRBJ2-7; weak D call: TRBD1 (6 bases). Germline CDR1 MNHEY, CDR2 SMNVEV (reference sequence). Trimming pared 0 bases from V and 1 base from J, leaving 19 bases between. This CDR3 is built from 18 residues. The CDR3 nucleotides read TGTGCCAGCAGTTTATCGTGGGGGTGGGCAGGGGTGTCCTACGAGCAGTACTTC. It encodes CASSLSWGWAGVSYEQYF.

The chain combines TRBV29-1 with TRBJ2-5; 8 bases agree with TRBD2. The J call may be faulty, since TRBJ2-7 better matches the DNA end. The CDR3 totals 13 residues. The germline V gene has CDR1 SQVTM and CDR2 ANQGSEA. The CDR3 region has the DNA TGCAGCGTTGCCGGCGGACTAGCTTTCGAGCAGTACTTC. Its protein is CSVAGGLAFEQYF.

This clonotype came up a few times. The CDR3 loop reads CASSFLAGGPGNEQFF. CDR3 nucleotides: TGTGCCAGCAGTTTCTTAGCGGGAGGGCCGGGTAATGAGCAGTTCTTC. The genes are TRBV27 and TRBJ2-1; 11 nucleotides align to TRBD2. Trimming at V came to 3 bases and at J to 7 bases, leaving 8 bases not matched to a gene. The V gene's germline CDR1 is MNHEY and CDR2 SMNVEV (reference sequence). CDR3 length: 16 amino acids.

A few counts support this clonotype. This chain joins TRBV10-2 and TRBJ2-3; 8 bases line up with TRBD2. CDR3 size: 17 residues. With V trimmed by 6 bases and J by 6 bases, 17 bases remained unmatched. CDR1 and CDR2 from the germline V gene are WSHSY and SAAADI. CDR3 sequence reads: CASSPEVSGVTEDTQYF. Here the CDR3 DNA reads TGCGCCAGCAGCCCCGAAGTTAGCGGGGTAACCGAGGATACGCAGTATTTT.

The chain is built from TRBV3-1 and TRBJ2-1; D gene ambiguous. The germline CDR1 and CDR2 sequences are LGHDT and YNNKEL (reference sequence). The CDR3 contains 14 residues. Trimming shortened V by 4 bases and J by 3 bases, and 10 bases separated the two germline ends. The CDR3 is CASSRERSYNEQFF. CDR3 sequence (DNA): TGTGCCAGCAGCCGGGAAAGGAGCTACAATGAGCAGTTCTTC.

This rearrangement joins TRBV13 to TRBJ2-4, with 10 bases fitting TRBD1. The J call may be faulty, since TRBJ2-5 better matches the DNA end. CDR1 and CDR2 from the germline V gene are PRHDT and FYEKMQ (reference sequence). The CDR3 contains 14 residues. The CDR3, as DNA: TGTGCCAGCAGGGACAGGGGGAGTGGGGAGACCCAGTACTTC. It is translated as CASRDRGSGETQYF.

This clonotype was seen once. The CDR3 DNA reads TGTGCCAGCAGCGAGGGAGGGGGCAGGGGAAAACTGTTTTTT. Encoded protein: CASSEGGGRGKLFF. The chain employs TRBV9 and TRBJ1-4; TRBD1 matches 7 bases. With V trimmed by 3 bases and J by 10 bases, 9 bases remained unmatched. CDR3 size: 14 residues. CDR1 SGDLS and CDR2 YYNGEE come from the germline V gene.

The V and J genes are TRBV9 and TRBJ2-3; TRBD2 agrees at 12 bases. The V and J ends lost 2 bases and 6 bases, in that order; junction bases with no gene match: 4. Germline CDR1 SGDLS, CDR2 YYNGEE. The CDR3 runs to 15 residues. Here the CDR3 DNA reads TGTGCCAGCAGCGTCCTAGCGGGAGGGCAGGATACGCAGTATTTT. Protein: CASSVLAGGQDTQYF. The full variable domain, rest sourced from reference TRBV9 and TRBJ2-3, is DSGVTQTPKHLITATGQRVTLRCSPRSGDLSVYWYQQSLDQGLQFLIQYYNGEERAKGNILERFSAQQFPDLHSELNLSSLELGDSALYFCASSVLAGGQDTQYFGPGTRLTVL.

This clonotype was observed a few times. The chain has TRBV29-1 and TRBJ2-1; TRBD2 matches 12 bases. The germline gives CDR1 SQVTM, CDR2 ANQGSEA. The CDR3 has 19 residues. After removal of 2 bases from V and 0 bases from J, the junction contained 11 bases not matched to a gene. CDR3 protein: CSVEILASGRAFSYNEQFF. The CDR3 DNA reads as TGCAGCGTTGAAATTCTGGCTAGCGGGAGGGCCTTCTCCTACAATGAGCAGTTCTTC.

This chain uses TRBV7-3 with TRBJ2-3; 9 bases agree with TRBD2. V was clipped by 5 bases and J by 5 bases; unmatched bases: 8. The CDR3 length is 15 residues. Germline-derived CDR1 and CDR2 are SGHTA and FQGTGA. CDR3 protein: CASSLSGGSGDTQYF. The DNA for the CDR3 is TGTGCCAGCAGCCTTAGCGGGGGAAGTGGAGATACGCAGTATTTT.

This clonotype was detected only a few times. The chain combines TRBV7-6 with TRBJ2-6; a weak D match, TRBD1 (7 bases). Germline V gene lookup returns CDR1 SGHVS and CDR2 FNYEAQ. The CDR3 spans 18 residues. V dropped 4 bases and J dropped 1 base, with 17 bases sitting between them. In DNA, the CDR3 is TGTGCCAGCAGCTATGCGAGCAGGGGGGTATCTGGGGCCAACGTCCTGACTTTC. The encoded protein is CASSYASRGVSGANVLTF.

The chain uses TRBV4-3 and TRBJ2-5; D call uncertain. Germline values: CDR1 LGHNA, CDR2 YSLEER. The CDR3 has 14 residues. The V gene lost 0 bases and the J gene lost 11 bases, with 16 bases spanning the gap. The CDR3 DNA reads TGCGCCAGCAGCCAAGAACCCAGGACCCATGAGCAGTACTTC. Translation: CASSQEPRTHEQYF.

This sequence joins TRBV14 and TRBJ1-2, with 8 nucleotides matching TRBD1. V dropped 4 bases and J dropped 6; count of bases not matched to a gene: 4. Germline V gives CDR1 SGHDN, CDR2 FVKESK. This CDR3 region has 13 residues. The CDR3, as DNA: TGTGCCAGCAGCCGACAGGGGCAAAATGGCTACACCTTC. This sequence encodes CASSRQGQNGYTF.

This sequence joins TRBV4-3 and TRBJ2-1; the D gene is possibly TRBD1 (6 bases). Trimming shortened V by 3 bases and J by 7 bases, and 16 bases separated the two germline ends. This CDR3 spans 15 amino acids. Germline lookup yields CDR1 LGHNA and CDR2 YSLEER. CDR3 sequence (DNA): TGCGCCAGCAGCCAGACCAACAGGGTCGGGAATGAGCAGTTCTTC. Its protein is CASSQTNRVGNEQFF.

Regarding this clonotype: A read error may account for a junction end that differs from germline. This sequence joins TRBV6-5 and TRBJ1-1; D is unclear. CDR3 length: 13 residues. Germline V CDR1 and CDR2: MNHEY, SVGAGI. In DNA, the CDR3 is TGTGCCAGCAGTTACGACGCCGGAGCTGAGGCTTTCTTT. Its translation: CASSYDAGAEAFF.

This clonotype was seen a single time. This chain uses TRBV4-2 with TRBJ2-3; maybe TRBD1 (6 bases). V was pared by 0 bases and J by 4 bases, with 11 bases between. The CDR3 loop spans 15 amino acids. Per the germline V gene, CDR1 is LGHNA and CDR2 is YNFKEQ. The CDR3 here is CASSQDARGSDTQYF. CDR3 bases: TGTGCCAGCAGCCAAGATGCGAGGGGGTCAGATACGCAGTATTTT.